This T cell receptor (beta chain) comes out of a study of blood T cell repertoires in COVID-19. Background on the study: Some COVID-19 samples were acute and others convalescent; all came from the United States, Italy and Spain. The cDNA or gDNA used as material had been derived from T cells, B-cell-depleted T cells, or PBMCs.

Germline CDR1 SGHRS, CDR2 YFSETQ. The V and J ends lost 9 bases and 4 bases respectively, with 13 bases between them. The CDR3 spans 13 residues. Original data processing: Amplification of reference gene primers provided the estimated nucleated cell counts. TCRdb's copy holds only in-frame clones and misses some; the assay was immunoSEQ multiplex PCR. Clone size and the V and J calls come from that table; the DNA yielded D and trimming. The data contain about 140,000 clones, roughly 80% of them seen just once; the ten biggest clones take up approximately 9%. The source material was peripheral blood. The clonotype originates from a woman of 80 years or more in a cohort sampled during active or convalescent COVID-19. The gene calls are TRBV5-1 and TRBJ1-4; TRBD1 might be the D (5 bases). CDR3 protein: CATRAGVNEKLFF. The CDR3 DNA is TGCGCCACAAGGGCGGGGGTTAATGAAAAACTGTTTTTT.